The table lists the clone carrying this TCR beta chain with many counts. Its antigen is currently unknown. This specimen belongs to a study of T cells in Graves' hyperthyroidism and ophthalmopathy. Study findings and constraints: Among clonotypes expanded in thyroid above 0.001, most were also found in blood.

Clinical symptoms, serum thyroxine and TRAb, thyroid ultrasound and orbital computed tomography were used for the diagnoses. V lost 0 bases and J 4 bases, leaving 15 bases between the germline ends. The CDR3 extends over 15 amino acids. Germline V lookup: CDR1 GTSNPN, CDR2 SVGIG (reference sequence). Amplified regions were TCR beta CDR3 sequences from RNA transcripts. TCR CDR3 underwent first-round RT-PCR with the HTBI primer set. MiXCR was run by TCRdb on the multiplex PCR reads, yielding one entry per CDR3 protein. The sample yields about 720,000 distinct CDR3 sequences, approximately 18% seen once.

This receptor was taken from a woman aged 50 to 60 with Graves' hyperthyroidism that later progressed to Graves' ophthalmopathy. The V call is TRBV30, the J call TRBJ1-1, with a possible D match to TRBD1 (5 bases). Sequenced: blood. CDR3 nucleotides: TGTGCCTGGAGTGTCGGCCGGGGCATCGGCACTGAAGCTTTCTTT. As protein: CAWSVGRGIGTEAFF. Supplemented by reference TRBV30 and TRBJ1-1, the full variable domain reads SQTIHQWPATLVQPVGSPLSLECTVEGTSNPNLYWYRQAAGRGLQLLFYSVGIGQISSEVPQNLSASRPQDRQFILSSKKLLLSDSGFYLCAWSVGRGIGTEAFFGQGTRLTVV.